The source of this T cell receptor beta chain is a study of PD-L1 blockade in urothelial cancer. Study-level background: Each patient had 0 to 3 earlier chemotherapy regimens.

Profiling relied on immunoSEQ multiplex PCR, and the TCRdb table lists in-frame clones only, not all of them. The repertoire has tens of thousands of clones, around 80% of them found once; the top ten carry roughly 3.1%. Study conclusions and caveats: Better survival was predicted by below-median pretreatment blood TCR clonality.

Points on this clone: Its antigen is not identified.

The CDR3 consists of 13 residues. V was pared by 4 bases and J by 6 bases, with 6 bases of the junction left unmatched. Germline V CDR1 and CDR2: SGHDT, YYEEEE. The sequence was collected from a man aged 65 to 79 with urothelial cancer. The chain is built from TRBV5-6 and TRBJ2-7; 8 nucleotides align to TRBD1. The sample consisted of PBMCs, taken around atezolizumab (anti-PD-L1) treatment. CDR3: CASSPGQGVEQYF. In nucleotides, the CDR3 is TGTGCCAGCAGCCCCGGACAGGGAGTCGAGCAGTACTTC.